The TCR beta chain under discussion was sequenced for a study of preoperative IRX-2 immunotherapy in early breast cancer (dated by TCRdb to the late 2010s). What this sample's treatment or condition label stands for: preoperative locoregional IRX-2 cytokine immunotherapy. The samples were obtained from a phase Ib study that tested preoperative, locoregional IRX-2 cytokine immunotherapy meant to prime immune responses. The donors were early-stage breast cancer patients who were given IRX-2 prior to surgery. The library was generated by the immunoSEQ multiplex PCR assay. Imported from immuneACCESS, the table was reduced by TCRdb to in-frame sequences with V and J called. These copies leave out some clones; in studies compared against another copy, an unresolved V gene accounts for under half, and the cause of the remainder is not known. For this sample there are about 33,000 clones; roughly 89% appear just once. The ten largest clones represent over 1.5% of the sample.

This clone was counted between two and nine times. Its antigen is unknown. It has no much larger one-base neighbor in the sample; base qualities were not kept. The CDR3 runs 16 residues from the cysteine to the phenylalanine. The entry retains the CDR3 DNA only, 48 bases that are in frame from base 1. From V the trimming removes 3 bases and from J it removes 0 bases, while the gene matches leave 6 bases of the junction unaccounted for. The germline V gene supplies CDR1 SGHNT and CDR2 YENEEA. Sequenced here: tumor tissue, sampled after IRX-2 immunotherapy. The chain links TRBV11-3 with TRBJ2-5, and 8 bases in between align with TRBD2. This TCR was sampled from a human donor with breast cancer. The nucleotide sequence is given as TGTGCCAGCAGCTTTGTAACTAGCGGAAACCAAGAGACCCAGTACTTC. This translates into CASSFVTSGNQETQYF.